Reported below is one T cell receptor (beta chain). As yet, its antigen is unknown. This sample stems from a study of T cell repertoires in cytomegalovirus infection. Study context: Used in the study were CMV epitopes, some recently identified and HLA-C-restricted, others well-studied and HLA-B-restricted.

Each CDR3 protein gets one entry after TCRdb re-called the reads with MiXCR. Among just under 500,000 distinct CDR3 sequences, around 30% were seen once, and the ten largest hold roughly 16%. Study results and limitations: Clonotype analysis showed dominance of the ex vivo response by HLA-C-restricted CMV-specific TCR beta clonotypes.

This CDR3 spans 11 amino acids. Germline lookup yields CDR1 MDHEN and CDR2 SYDVKM. Trimming pared 4 bases from V and 4 bases from J, leaving 4 bases between. V and J are TRBV28 and TRBJ1-1; D is uncertain. The sample here was cultured PBMCs, taken from culture after CMV antigen stimulation. The clonotype originates from a human donor in good health (CMV status not recorded). Some clones in this sample may be carry-over from other donors' samples. The CDR3 DNA reads TGTGCCAGCAGTTCGGTCACTGAAGCTTTCTTT. Translated, it gives CASSSVTEAFF.